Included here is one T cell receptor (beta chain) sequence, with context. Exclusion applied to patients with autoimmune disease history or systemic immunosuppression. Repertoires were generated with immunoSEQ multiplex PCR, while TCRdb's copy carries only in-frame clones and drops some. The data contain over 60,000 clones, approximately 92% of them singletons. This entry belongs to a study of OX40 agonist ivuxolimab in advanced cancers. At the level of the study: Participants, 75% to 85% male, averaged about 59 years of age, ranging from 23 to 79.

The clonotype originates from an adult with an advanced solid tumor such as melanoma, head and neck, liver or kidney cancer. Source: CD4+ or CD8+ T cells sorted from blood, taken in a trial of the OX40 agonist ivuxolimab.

For the CDR3, the DNA is TGCGCCAGCAGCTTAAACGCCCGGGGAACAGATAATTCACCCCTCCACTTT. Encoded protein: CASSLNARGTDNSPLHF. The chain uses TRBV5-1 and TRBJ1-6; D call uncertain. The length of the CDR3 is 17 residues. Germline V gene sequence: CDR1 SGHRS, CDR2 YFSETQ. The V end lost 2 bases, the J end lost 5 bases, and 17 bases lay between the germline ends.